This TCR beta chain is from a study of beta chain features in type 1 diabetes. Whole-study context: Patients shared similar age, gender and cell yields with healthy donors. Points from the study as a whole: Among patients, naive, central memory and Treg TCRB repertoires appeared more similar than among healthy donors. For TCRB rearrangement, an influence of HLA type remained unresolved here. All four CD4+ subsets from Type 1 diabetes patients carried moderately but significantly shorter TCRB CDR3s.

This clone was counted between two and nine times. Its cognate antigen is unknown. V was pared by 5 bases and J by 0 bases, with 7 bases between. Germline lookup yields CDR1 LNHDA and CDR2 SQIVND (reference sequence). This CDR3 is 14 amino acids long. TCRB transcripts that were expressed got sequenced, as all of the isolated RNA had been reverse transcribed. Clones were sequenced by immunoSEQ multiplex PCR, and TCRdb holds only the in-frame ones, with some missing. The repertoire holds roughly 300,000 clones, approximately 9.7% seen once, with 1% in the top ten. V usage is TRBV19 and J usage is TRBJ2-2, with D unresolved. Material for sequencing was central memory CD4+ T cells from blood. This TCR was sampled from a young man with type 1 diabetes. This chain's CDR3 is CASSFQANTGELFF. CDR3 sequence (DNA): TGTGCCAGTAGTTTCCAGGCGAACACCGGGGAGCTGTTTTTT. Complete variable domain (other parts from reference TRBV19 and TRBJ2-2): DGGITQSPKYLFRKEGQNVTLSCEQNLNHDAMYWYRQDPGQGLRLIYYSQIVNDFQKGDIAEGYSVSREKKESFPLTVTSAQKNPTAFYLCASSFQANTGELFFGEGSRLTVL.